The present T cell receptor beta chain was sequenced within a study of blood T cell repertoires in COVID-19. Study context: Both acute and convalescent COVID-19 samples were obtained from the United States, Italy and Spain. T cells, B-cell-depleted T cells, or PBMCs provided the cDNA or gDNA that served as material.

Authors' data handling: How many nucleated cells were present was estimated from reference gene primer amplification. Sequenced by immunoSEQ multiplex PCR; TCRdb stores in-frame clones only, minus some. From that table come the V and J calls and clone size; the DNA was used to work out D and trimming. Counted here are around 300,000 clones, more than 75% occurring once; the ten biggest clones make up more than 3%. The CDR3 loop spans 12 amino acids. CDR1 and CDR2 (germline): SGHRS, YFSETQ. Trimming removed 0 bases at V and 5 bases at J, with 5 bases between. Sequences were obtained from peripheral blood. The chain is built from TRBV5-1 and TRBJ2-5; unclear D gene. This TCR was recovered from a woman in her forties or fifties with active or convalescent COVID-19. CDR3 bases: TGCGCCAGCAGCTTGGTTCGGGAGACCCAGTACTTC. It encodes CASSLVRETQYF.